This T cell receptor (beta chain) was identified in a study of regulatory T cells in long-lasting Graves disease. Many counts were recorded for this clonotype. Time point: persistent/refractory GD, antithyroid drugs over 5 years with positive TRAb. PBMC-derived RNA was used for the TCR library. Patients were enrolled at an endocrinology department in Xi'an, China. Through Arm-PCR of CDR3 regions and iRepertoire HTBI primers, TCR beta libraries were built. TCRdb redid the calling of the multiplex PCR reads with MiXCR, one entry per CDR3 protein. The sample consists of 300,000 to 500,000 distinct CDR3 sequences, roughly 20% of them appearing once. The CDR3 runs 15 residues. V lost 6 bases, J lost 2 bases, and 7 bases stayed unmatched. Germline V gives CDR1 MNHEY, CDR2 SMNVEV (reference sequence).

The TCR was taken from a female donor with Graves disease. This chain connects TRBV27 to TRBJ2-5; 9 nucleotides agree with TRBD2. The material was peripheral blood mononuclear cells (PBMCs), obtained when the disease was refractory, from a patient treated with antithyroid drugs. CDR3 residues: CASSAGTSLQETQYF. The DNA for the CDR3 is TGTGCCAGCAGCGCCGGGACTAGCCTTCAAGAGACCCAGTACTTC.